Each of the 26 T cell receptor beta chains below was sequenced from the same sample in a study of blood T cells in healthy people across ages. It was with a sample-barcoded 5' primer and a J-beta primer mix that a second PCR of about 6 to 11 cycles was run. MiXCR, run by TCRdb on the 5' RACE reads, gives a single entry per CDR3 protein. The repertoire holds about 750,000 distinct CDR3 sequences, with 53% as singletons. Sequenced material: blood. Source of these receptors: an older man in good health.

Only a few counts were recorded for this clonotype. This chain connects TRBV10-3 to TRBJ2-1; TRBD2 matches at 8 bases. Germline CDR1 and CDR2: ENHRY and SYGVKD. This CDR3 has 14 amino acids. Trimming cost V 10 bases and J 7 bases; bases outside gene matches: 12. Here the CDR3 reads CATWESGRGNEQFF. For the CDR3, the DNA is TGTGCCACCTGGGAGAGCGGGAGAGGTAATGAGCAGTTCTTC.

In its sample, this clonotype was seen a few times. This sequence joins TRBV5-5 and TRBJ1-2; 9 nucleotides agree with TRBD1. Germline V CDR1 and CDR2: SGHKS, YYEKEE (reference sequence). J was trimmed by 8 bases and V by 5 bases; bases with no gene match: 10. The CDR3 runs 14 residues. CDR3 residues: CASRAGTGFGGYTF. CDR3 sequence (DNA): TGTGCCAGCAGGGCCGGGACAGGGTTCGGGGGCTACACCTTC. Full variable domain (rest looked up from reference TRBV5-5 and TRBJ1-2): DAGVTQSPTHLIKTRGQQVTLRCSPISGHKSVSWYQQVLGQGPQFIFQYYEKEERGRGNFPDRFSARQFPNYSSELNVNALLLGDSALYLCASRAGTGFGGYTFGSGTRLTVV.

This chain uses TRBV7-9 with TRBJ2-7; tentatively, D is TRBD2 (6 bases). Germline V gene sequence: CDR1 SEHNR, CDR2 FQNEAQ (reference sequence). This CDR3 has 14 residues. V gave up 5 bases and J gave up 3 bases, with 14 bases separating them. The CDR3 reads CASSPGGTNYEQYF. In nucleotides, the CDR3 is TGTGCCAGCAGCCCCGGGGGAACGAACTACGAGCAGTACTTC.

The DNA for the CDR3 is TGTGCCAGCAGTGCAGGGCCGGCCTTCTACAATGAGCAGTTCTTC. Residues: CASSAGPAFYNEQFF. V is TRBV2 and J is TRBJ2-1, with a weak D call TRBD1 (5 bases). The V end lost 4 bases, the J end lost 3 bases, and 13 bases lay between the germline ends. Germline-derived CDR1 and CDR2 are SNHLY and FYNNEI. This CDR3 comprises 15 residues.

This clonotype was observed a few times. CDR3 sequence: CATSDPRTVYNEQFF. The DNA for the CDR3 is TGTGCCACCAGTGACCCGCGGACGGTGTACAATGAGCAGTTCTTC. The genes are TRBV24-1 and TRBJ2-1; D remains unclear. Trimming pared 4 bases from V and 4 bases from J, leaving 13 bases between. Germline V gene sequence: CDR1 KGHDR, CDR2 SFDVKD. This CDR3 spans 15 amino acids.

The CDR3 DNA reads as TGCAGTGGAACCTCTAGTTTGCCGAGCTCCTACAATGAGCAGTTCTTC. Its protein product is CSGTSSLPSSYNEQFF. The chain recombines TRBV20-1 with TRBJ2-1; D gene ambiguous. Germline V gene lookup returns CDR1 DFQATT and CDR2 SNEGSKA (reference sequence). The CDR3 covers 16 residues. V lost 7 bases and J 0 bases, leaving 19 bases between the germline ends.

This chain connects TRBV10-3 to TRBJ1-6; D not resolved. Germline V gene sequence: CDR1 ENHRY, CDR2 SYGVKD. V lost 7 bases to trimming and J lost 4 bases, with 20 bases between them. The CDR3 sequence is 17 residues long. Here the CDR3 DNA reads TGTGCCATCAAGGCGAGCGGGAGTCCGGAATATAATTCACCCCTCCACTTT. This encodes CAIKASGSPEYNSPLHF.

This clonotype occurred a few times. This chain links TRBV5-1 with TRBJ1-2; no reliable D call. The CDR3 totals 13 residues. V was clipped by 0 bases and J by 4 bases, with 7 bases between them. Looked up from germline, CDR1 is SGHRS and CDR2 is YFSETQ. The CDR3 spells CASSLGTVYGYTF. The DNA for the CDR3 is TGCGCCAGCAGCTTGGGGACGGTCTATGGCTACACCTTC.

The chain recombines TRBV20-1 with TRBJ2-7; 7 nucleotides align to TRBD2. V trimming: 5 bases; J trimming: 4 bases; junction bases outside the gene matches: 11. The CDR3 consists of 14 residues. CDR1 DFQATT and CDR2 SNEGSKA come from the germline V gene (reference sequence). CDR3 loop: CSAQSPLADYEQYF. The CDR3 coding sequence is TGCAGTGCTCAATCCCCGCTAGCGGATTACGAGCAGTACTTC.

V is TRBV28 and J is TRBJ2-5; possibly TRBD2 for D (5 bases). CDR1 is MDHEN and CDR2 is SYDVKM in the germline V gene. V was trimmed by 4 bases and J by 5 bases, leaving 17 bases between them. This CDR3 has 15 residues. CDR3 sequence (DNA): TGTGCCAGCAGTTCCGACCTACTAGAGCGGGAGACCCAGTACTTC. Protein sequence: CASSSDLLERETQYF. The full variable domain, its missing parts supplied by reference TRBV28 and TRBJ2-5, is DVKVTQSSRYLVKRTGEKVFLECVQDMDHENMFWYRQDPGLGLRLIYFSYDVKMKEKGDIPEGYSVSREKKERFSLILESASTNQTSMYLCASSSDLLERETQYFGPGTRLLVL.

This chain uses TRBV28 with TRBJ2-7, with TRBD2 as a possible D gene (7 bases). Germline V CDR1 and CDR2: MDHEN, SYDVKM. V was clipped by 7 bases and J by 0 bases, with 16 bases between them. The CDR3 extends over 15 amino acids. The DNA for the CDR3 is TGTGCCAGCACCCCAGCACGGGGGGCCTCCTACGAGCAGTACTTC. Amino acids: CASTPARGASYEQYF.

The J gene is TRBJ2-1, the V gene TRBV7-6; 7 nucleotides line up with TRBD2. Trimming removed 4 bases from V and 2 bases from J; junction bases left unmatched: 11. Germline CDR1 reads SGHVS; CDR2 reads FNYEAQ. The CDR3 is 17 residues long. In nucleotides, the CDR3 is TGTGCCAGCAGCTCCCAAGTCCTAGCGGCTACCTACAATGAGCAGTTCTTC. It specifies CASSSQVLAATYNEQFF.

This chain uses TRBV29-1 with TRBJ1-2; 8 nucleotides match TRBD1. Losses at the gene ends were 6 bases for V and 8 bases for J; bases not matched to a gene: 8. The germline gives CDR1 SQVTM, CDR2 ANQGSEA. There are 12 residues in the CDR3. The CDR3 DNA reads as TGCAGCGTAGGTCAGGGGGCGAGGGGCTACACCTTC. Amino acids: CSVGQGARGYTF.

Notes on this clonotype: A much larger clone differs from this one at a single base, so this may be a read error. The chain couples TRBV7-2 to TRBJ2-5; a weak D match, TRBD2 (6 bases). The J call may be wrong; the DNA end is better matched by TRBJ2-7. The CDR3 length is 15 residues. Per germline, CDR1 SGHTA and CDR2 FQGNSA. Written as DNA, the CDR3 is TGTGCCAGCAGCATAGATGGGGGAGGCACCTACGAGCAGTACTTC. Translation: CASSIDGGGTYEQYF.

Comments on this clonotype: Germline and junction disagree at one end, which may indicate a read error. The DNA for the CDR3 is TGTGCCGGCAGCACCCGGACAGGGGTCTACGAGCAGTACTTC. Protein: CAGSTRTGVYEQYF. V and J are TRBV4-2 and TRBJ2-7, with 9 nucleotides matching TRBD1. CDR1 and CDR2 (germline): LGHNA, YNFKEQ. This CDR3 contains 14 residues.

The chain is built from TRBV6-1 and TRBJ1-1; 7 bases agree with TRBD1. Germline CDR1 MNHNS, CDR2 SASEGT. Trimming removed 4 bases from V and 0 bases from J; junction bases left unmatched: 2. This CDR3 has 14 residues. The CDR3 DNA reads TGTGCCAGCAGTGTGGGACAGTTGAACACTGAAGCTTTCTTT. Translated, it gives CASSVGQLNTEAFF.

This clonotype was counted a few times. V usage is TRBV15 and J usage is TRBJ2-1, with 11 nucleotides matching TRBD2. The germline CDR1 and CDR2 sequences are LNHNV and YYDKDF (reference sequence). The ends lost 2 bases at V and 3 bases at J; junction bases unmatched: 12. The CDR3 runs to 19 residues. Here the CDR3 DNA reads TGTGCCACCAGCAGAAATACTAGCGGGAGTCTATGGGGCTACAATGAGCAGTTCTTC. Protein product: CATSRNTSGSLWGYNEQFF.

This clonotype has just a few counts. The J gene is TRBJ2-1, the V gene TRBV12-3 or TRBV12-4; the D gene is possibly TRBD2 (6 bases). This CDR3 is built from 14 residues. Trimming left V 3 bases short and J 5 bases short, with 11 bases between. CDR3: CASSFRRENNEQFF. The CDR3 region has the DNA TGTGCCAGCAGTTTCAGGCGGGAAAACAATGAGCAGTTCTTC.

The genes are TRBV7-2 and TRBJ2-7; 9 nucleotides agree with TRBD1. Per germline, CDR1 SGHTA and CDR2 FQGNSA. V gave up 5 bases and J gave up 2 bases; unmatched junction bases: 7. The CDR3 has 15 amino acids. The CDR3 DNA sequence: TGTGCCAGCAGCCCTTTCCGGGACAGGGCCTACGAGCAGTACTTC. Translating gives CASSPFRDRAYEQYF.

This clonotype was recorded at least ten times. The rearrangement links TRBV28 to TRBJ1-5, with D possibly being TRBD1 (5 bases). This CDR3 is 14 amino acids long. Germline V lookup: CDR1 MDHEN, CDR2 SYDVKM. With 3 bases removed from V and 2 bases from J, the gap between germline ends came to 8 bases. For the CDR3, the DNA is TGTGCCAGCAGTTTGAGGGGTGGCAATCAGCCCCAGCATTTT. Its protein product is CASSLRGGNQPQHF.

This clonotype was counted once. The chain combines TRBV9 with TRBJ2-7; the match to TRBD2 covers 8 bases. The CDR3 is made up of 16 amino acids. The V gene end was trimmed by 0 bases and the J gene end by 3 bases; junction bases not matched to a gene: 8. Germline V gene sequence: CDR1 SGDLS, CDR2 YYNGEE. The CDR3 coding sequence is TGTGCCAGCAGCGTAGATCCTAGCGGGTCGTTCTACGAGCAGTACTTC. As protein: CASSVDPSGSFYEQYF.

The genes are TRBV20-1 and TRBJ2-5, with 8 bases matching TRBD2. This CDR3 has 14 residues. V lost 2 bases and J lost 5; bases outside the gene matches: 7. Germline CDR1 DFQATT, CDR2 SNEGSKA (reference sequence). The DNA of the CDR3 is TGCAGTGCTAGAAGGCCAGCGGGAGTGGAGACCCAGTACTTC. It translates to CSARRPAGVETQYF.

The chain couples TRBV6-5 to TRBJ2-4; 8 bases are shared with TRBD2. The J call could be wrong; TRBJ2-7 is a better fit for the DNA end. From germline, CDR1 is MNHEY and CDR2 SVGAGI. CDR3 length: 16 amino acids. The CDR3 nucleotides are TGTGCCAGCAGTTACTCGAAACTAGCGGTGACCTACGAGCAGTACTTC. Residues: CASSYSKLAVTYEQYF.

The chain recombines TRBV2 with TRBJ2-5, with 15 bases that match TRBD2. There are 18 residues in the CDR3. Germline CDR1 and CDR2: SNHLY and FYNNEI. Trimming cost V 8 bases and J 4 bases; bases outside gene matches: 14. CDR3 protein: CASSQGGLAGGGRETQYF. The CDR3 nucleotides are TGTGCCAGCTCGCAGGGGGGACTAGCGGGAGGTGGTCGAGAGACCCAGTACTTC.

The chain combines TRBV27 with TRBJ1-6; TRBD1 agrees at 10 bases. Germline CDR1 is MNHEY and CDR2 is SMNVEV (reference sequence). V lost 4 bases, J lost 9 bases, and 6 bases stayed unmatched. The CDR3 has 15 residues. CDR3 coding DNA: TGTGCCAGCAGTTGGGGGACAGGGGCGAGTTCACCCCTCCACTTT. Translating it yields CASSWGTGASSPLHF.

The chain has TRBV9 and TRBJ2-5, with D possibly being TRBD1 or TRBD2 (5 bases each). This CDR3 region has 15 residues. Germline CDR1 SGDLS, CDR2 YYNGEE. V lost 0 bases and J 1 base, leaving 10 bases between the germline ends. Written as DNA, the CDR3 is TGTGCCAGCAGCGTAGCAGGGACGGGCCAAGAGACCCAGTACTTC. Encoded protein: CASSVAGTGQETQYF.